This T cell receptor beta chain was captured by sequencing in a study of cytomegalovirus exposure and HLA in healthy donors. This CDR3 region has 14 residues. Per germline, CDR1 MDHEN and CDR2 SYDVKM. Deletions cut 5 bases from V and 9 bases from J, with 16 bases between. PCR employed 60 Vbeta and 13 Jbeta primers. Method: immunoSEQ multiplex PCR; TCRdb's copy keeps in-frame clones and lacks some. The sample holds approximately 140,000 clones, under 75% seen once. V is TRBV28 and J is TRBJ2-2; D possibly corresponds to TRBD2 (6 bases). The source is a woman aged 55-69 years in good health and CMV-seropositive. Sequencing was carried out using PBMCs. CDR3 coding DNA: TGTGCCAGCAGTCTCGGAGGGTCTACCCGGGAGCTGTTTTTT. This translates into CASSLGGSTRELFF.